The TCR beta chain under discussion was sequenced for a study of beta chain features in type 1 diabetes. Germline CDR1 and CDR2: MNHEY and SMNVEV (reference sequence). V lost 6 bases, J lost 5 bases, and 9 bases stayed unmatched. The CDR3 consists of 15 residues. Regarding the study as a whole: In every one of the four CD4+ subsets, TCRB CDR3s were moderately but significantly shorter in Type 1 diabetes patients.

There are many counts of this clone. Its antigen remains unknown. Expressed TCRB transcripts were sequenced after all isolated RNA was converted to cDNA. The protocol was immunoSEQ multiplex PCR, while the TCRdb copy is restricted to in-frame clones and leaves out a portion. The sample lists approximately 160,000 clones; about 8.1% were seen once. The receptor comes from a man aged 18 to 35 in good health. The V gene is TRBV27, the J gene TRBJ1-4, with 7 nucleotides matching TRBD1. Material: central memory CD4+ T cells from blood. CDR3 DNA: TGTGCCAGCAGCGATGGGGGACAGCAAAATGAAAAACTGTTTTTT. Protein sequence: CASSDGGQQNEKLFF.